A single sample gave rise to the 2 T cell receptor beta chains below, sequenced in a study of blood T cell repertoires in COVID-19. Measured with immunoSEQ multiplex PCR; TCRdb has only the in-frame clones, and not every one. Altogether 100,000 to 130,000 clones are present, roughly 90% being singletons, with the ten largest covering roughly 4.6%. The sequenced sample consisted of peripheral blood. The origin of the receptors is a man aged 40-49 years with active or convalescent COVID-19.

The chain couples TRBV11-2 to TRBJ2-1; 8 nucleotides align to TRBD2. Germline trimming cut 7 bases from V and 4 bases from J; bases unmatched to any gene: 12. Germline-derived CDR1 and CDR2 are SGHAT and FQNNGV. The CDR3 consists of 16 residues. In DNA form, the CDR3 reads TGTGCCAGCACCCGTATCAGCGGGAGTCTATACAATGAGCAGTTCTTC. Translated: CASTRISGSLYNEQFF.

This clone has just one count. The chain has TRBV7-8 and TRBJ1-1; no clear D gene. V lost 1 base and J lost 0, with 12 bases in between. The length of the CDR3 is 16 residues. Germline assignment: CDR1 SGHVS and CDR2 FQNEAQ. CDR3 DNA sequence: TGTGCCAGCAGCTTAGTCCGGTCCGGTATGAACACTGAAGCTTTCTTT. Residues: CASSLVRSGMNTEAFF.